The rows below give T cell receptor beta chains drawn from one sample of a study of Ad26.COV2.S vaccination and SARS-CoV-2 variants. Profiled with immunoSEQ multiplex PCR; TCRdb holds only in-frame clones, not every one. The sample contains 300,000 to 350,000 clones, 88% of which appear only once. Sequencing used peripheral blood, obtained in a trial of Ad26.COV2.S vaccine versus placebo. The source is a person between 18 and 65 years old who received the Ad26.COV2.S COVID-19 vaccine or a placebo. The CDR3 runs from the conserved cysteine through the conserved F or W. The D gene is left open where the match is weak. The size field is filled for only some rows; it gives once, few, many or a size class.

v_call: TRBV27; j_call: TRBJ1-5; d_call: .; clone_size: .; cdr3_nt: TGTGCCAGCAGCCCCACGGGGGTGGGCATGGCCCAGCATTTT; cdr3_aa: CASSPTGVGMAQHF
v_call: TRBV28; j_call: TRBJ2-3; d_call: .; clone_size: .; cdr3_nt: TGTGCCAGCAGTTTAATAGGGGGGTCTAGAGATACGCAGTATTTT; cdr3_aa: CASSLIGGSRDTQYF
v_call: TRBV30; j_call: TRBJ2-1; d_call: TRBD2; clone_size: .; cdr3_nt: TGTGCCTGGAGTGTACCCCCCGGACTAGCGGGGGGCGGCTCCTACAATGAGCAGTTCTTC; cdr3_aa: CAWSVPPGLAGGGSYNEQFF
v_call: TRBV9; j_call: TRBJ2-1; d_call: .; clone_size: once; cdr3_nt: TGTGCCAGCAGCGTAGCTGCGAATGAGCAGTTCTTC; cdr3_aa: CASSVAANEQFF
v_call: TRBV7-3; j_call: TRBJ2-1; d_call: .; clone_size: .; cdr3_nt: TGTGCCAGCAGCTTAGCTATGAGGGGATGGGGGAATGAGCAGTTCTTC; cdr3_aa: CASSLAMRGWGNEQFF
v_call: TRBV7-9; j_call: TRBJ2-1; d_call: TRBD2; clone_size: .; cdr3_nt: TGTGCCAGCAGCTTTCAGGGACTAGGGTCCTACAATGAGCAGTTCTTC; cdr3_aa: CASSFQGLGSYNEQFF
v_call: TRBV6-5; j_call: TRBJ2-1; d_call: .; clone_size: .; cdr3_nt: TGTGCCAGCAGCGTCTCCTACAATGAGCAGTTCTTC; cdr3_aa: CASSVSYNEQFF
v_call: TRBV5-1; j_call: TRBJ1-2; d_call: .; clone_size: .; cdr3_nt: TGCGCCAGCCGTTTGGGGGGAGACTATGGCTACACCTTC; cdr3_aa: CASRLGGDYGYTF
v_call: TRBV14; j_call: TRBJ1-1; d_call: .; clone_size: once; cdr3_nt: TGTGCCAGCAGCCAAGATGCACTAAGGAACACTGAAGCTTTCTTT; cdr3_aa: CASSQDALRNTEAFF
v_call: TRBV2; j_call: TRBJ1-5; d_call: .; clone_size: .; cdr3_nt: TGTGCCAGTCAGTCGTCAGGGCGGGTGGACCCCCAGCATTTT; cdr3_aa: CASQSSGRVDPQHF
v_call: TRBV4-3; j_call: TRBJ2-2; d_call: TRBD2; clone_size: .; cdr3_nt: TGCGCCAGCAGCCAACAGACTAGCCTCTCCGGGGAGCTGTTTTTT; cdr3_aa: CASSQQTSLSGELFF
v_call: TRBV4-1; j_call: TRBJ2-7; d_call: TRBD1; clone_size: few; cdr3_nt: TGCGCCAGCAGCCAAGGACAGGGGGTTCACTCCTACGAGCAGTACTTC; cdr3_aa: CASSQGQGVHSYEQYF
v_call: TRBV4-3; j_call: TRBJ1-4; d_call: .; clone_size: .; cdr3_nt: TGCGCCAGCAGCCAAGATGGAGGGGGACACCGGCGTGATGAAAAACTGTTTTTT; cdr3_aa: CASSQDGGGHRRDEKLFF
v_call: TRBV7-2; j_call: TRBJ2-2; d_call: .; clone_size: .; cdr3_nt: TGTGCCAGCAGGTTCGGAGGTCGAACCACCGGGGAGCTGTTTTTT; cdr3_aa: CASRFGGRTTGELFF
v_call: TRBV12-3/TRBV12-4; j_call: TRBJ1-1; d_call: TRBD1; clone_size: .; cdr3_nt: TGTGCCAGCAGGGGTGGACAGGGGGCGCCGGCTTTCTTT; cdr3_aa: CASRGGQGAPAFF
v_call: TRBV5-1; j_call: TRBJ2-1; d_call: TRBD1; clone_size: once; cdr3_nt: TGCGCCAGCAGCTTGGAGGACAGGGACATCGATGAGCAGTTCTTC; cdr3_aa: CASSLEDRDIDEQFF
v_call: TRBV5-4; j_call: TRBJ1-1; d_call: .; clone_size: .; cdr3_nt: TGTGCCAGCAGCGGACAGACGAACACTGAAGCTTTCTTT; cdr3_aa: CASSGQTNTEAFF
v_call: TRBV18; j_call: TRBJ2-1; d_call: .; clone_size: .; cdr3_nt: TGTGCCAGCTCAGCGCCGCCCAGGCATGAGCAGTTCTTC; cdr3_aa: CASSAPPRHEQFF
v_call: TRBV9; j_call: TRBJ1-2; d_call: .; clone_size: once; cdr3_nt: TGTGCCAGCAGCGTAGAAGTGGGGGTTTATGGCTACACCTTC; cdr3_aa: CASSVEVGVYGYTF
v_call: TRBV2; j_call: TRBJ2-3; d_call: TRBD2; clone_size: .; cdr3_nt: TGTGCCAGCAGTGAATTAGCGGGGGGGCGGTTCCCGCAGTATTTT; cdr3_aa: CASSELAGGRFPQYF
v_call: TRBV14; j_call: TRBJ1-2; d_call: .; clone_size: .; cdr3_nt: TGTGCCAGCAGCCAAGGAAGGTGGCGGTTAGGCTACACCTTC; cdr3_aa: CASSQGRWRLGYTF
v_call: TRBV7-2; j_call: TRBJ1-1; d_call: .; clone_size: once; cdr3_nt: TGTGCCAGCAGCCAGGGTGCGAACACTGAAGCTTTCTTT; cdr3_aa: CASSQGANTEAFF
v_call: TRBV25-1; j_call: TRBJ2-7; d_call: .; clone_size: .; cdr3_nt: TGTGCCAGCAGCCGGGCCCATAACGAGCAGTACTTC; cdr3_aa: CASSRAHNEQYF
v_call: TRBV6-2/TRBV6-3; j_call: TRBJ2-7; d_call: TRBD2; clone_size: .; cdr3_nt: TGTGCCAGCAGTTACTCAGCGGGGGATGGGGCTTACGAGCAGTACTTC; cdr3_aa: CASSYSAGDGAYEQYF